The clone carrying this T cell receptor beta chain was detected ten times or more. This sample stems from a study of T cells in Graves' hyperthyroidism and ophthalmopathy. This CDR3 contains 18 residues. CDR1 and CDR2 from the germline V gene are MNHNS and SASEGT. After removal of 3 bases from V and 2 bases from J, the junction contained 12 bases not matched to a gene. Across 18 months, stable Graves' hyperthyroidism was marked by no progression to ophthalmopathy. Template material for amplifying TCR beta CDR3 regions consisted of RNA transcripts. HTBI primers drove first-round RT-PCR of the TCR CDR3. MiXCR was run by TCRdb on the multiplex PCR reads, yielding one entry per CDR3 protein. The data hold under 450,000 distinct CDR3 sequences, with less than 20% observed a single time.

This TCR was recovered from a woman under 30 with Graves' hyperthyroidism. The specimen was blood. V gene TRBV6-1 combines with J gene TRBJ1-5, with 8 bases aligning to TRBD1. The CDR3 is CASSDTGGDLGGNQPQHF. Written as DNA, the CDR3 is TGTGCCAGCAGTGACACAGGGGGGGACCTTGGGGGCAATCAGCCCCAGCATTTT.